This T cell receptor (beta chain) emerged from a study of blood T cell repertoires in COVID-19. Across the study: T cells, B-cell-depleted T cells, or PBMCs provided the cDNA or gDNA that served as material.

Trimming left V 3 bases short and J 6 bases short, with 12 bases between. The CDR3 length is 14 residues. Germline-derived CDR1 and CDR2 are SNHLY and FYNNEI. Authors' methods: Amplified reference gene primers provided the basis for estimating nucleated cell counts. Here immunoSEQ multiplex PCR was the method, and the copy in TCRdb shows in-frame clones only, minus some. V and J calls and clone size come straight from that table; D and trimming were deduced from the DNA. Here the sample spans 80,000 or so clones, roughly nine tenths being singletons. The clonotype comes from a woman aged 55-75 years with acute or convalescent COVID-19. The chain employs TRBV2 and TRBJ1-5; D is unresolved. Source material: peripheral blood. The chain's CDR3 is CASSEEGDIQPQHF. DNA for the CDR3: TGTGCCAGCAGTGAGGAGGGAGATATTCAGCCCCAGCATTTT. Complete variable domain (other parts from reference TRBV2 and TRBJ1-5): EPEVTQTPSHQVTQMGQEVILRCVPISNHLYFYWYRQILGQKVEFLVSFYNNEISEKSEIFDDQFSVERPDGSNFTLKIRSTKLEDSAMYFCASSEEGDIQPQHFGDGTRLSIL.